The sequence of this T cell receptor (beta chain) was determined in a study of blood T cell repertoires in COVID-19. The data were produced by immunoSEQ multiplex PCR, yet TCRdb's version contains in-frame clones alone and is incomplete. The sample contains some 140,000 clones, approximately 84% of which appear only once. V was cut by 1 base and J by 4 bases, with 8 bases left in between. There are 14 residues in the CDR3. The germline gives CDR1 SGHDN, CDR2 FVKESK. The specimen sequenced was peripheral blood. The J gene is TRBJ2-1, the V gene TRBV14, with a weak D call TRBD2 (6 bases). The sequence was obtained from a woman of 80 years or more with acute or convalescent COVID-19. The CDR3 sequence is CASSQAAGYNEQFF. The CDR3 DNA follows: TGTGCCAGCAGCCAAGCGGCGGGATACAATGAGCAGTTCTTC.